The 17 T cell receptor beta chains presented below share a single source sample, sequenced in a study of T cells in Graves' hyperthyroidism and ophthalmopathy (dated by TCRdb to the late 2010s). Receptor libraries were prepared by multiplex PCR. This sample was sequenced with an Illumina HiSeq 2000. TCR beta CDR3 regions were amplified from RNA transcripts. For the first round of RT-PCR on the TCR CDR3, the HTBI primer set was used together with the Qiagen OneStep RT-PCR kit. TCRdb took the public reads, trimmed them with fastp at Q25, ran MiXCR for clone calling and kept in-frame beta chains. Rows are unified per CDR3 protein, each entry keeping the most common DNA and genes. This sample has 250,000 to 400,000 distinct CDR3 sequences in its table, and roughly 15% of those were observed once. The top ten clonotypes cover about a third of the sample. Sequenced input: blood. Receptors originate from a woman in her thirties or forties with Graves' ophthalmopathy.

A word on this clonotype: One junction end does not reproduce the germline sequence, and a read error may be involved. The chain carries TRBV27 and TRBJ1-6; D remains unclear. CDR1 and CDR2 (germline): MNHEY, SMNVEV (reference sequence). The CDR3 loop spans 15 amino acids. The CDR3: CASSHKGFYNSPPHF. The CDR3 DNA reads TGTGCCAGCAGCCATAAGGGCTTCTATAATTCACCCCCCCACTTT.

Ten or more counts support this clonotype. The chain has TRBV6-5 and TRBJ1-1; D call uncertain. Trimming took off 3 bases at V and 1 base at J, with 9 bases between the two ends. The CDR3 is made up of 14 amino acids. Per germline, CDR1 MNHEY and CDR2 SVGAGI. The CDR3 loop is CASSYSRANTEAFF. The DNA of the CDR3 is TGTGCCAGCAGTTATAGTCGGGCGAACACTGAAGCTTTCTTT.

The chain uses TRBV20-1 and TRBJ1-4, with 7 bases aligning to TRBD1. The CDR3 spans 17 residues. V shed 6 bases, J shed 5 bases, and the junction held 18 bases outside the gene matches. Germline loops: CDR1 DFQATT, CDR2 SNEGSKA (reference sequence). The CDR3 region is CSAVYRDSPLRNEKLFF. For the CDR3, the DNA is TGCAGTGCGGTATACCGGGACAGCCCTTTACGGAATGAAAAACTGTTTTTT.

The V and J genes are TRBV6-1 and TRBJ2-5; D uncertain. The germline gives CDR1 MNHNS, CDR2 SASEGT. The CDR3 is 14 amino acids. Trimming cost V 2 bases and J 5 bases, with 12 bases left between them. As DNA, the CDR3 is TGTGCCAGCAGTGAACCAGGACGAGCGGAGACCCAGTACTTC. Protein product: CASSEPGRAETQYF.

The chain uses TRBV19 and TRBJ2-1; 9 positions match TRBD2. The CDR3 covers 17 residues. Trimming cost V 5 bases and J 0 bases; bases outside gene matches: 8. Looked up from germline, CDR1 is LNHDA and CDR2 is SQIVND (reference sequence). In nucleotides, the CDR3 is TGTGCCAGTAGTGGAAGGACTAGCGCCAGCTCCTACAATGAGCAGTTCTTC. Translating it yields CASSGRTSASSYNEQFF.

As DNA, the CDR3 is TGTGCCAGCAGACGGGGGGGCAATGAGCAGTTCTTC. This encodes CASRRGGNEQFF. The rearrangement uses TRBV12-3 or TRBV12-4 and TRBJ2-1, with 8 positions matching TRBD2. The CDR3 runs 12 residues. V lost 6 bases and J lost 6; bases outside the gene matches: 1.

About this clonotype itself: Since a much larger clone is just one base distant, this may be a read error. CDR3 in DNA: TGTGCCAGCAGCTACAGGGGGATGGGAGAAAAACTGTTTTTT. It codes for CASSYRGMGEKLFF. The chain is built from TRBV11-2 and TRBJ1-4; 8 bases map to TRBD1. This CDR3 is 14 amino acids long. Germline CDR1 reads SGHAT; CDR2 reads FQNNGV. J was trimmed by 8 bases and V by 4 bases; bases with no gene match: 6.

The rearrangement links TRBV20-1 to TRBJ2-1; the match to TRBD2 covers 16 bases. V shed 3 bases and J 1 base; nucleotides not matched to a gene: 6. Germline-derived CDR1 and CDR2 are DFQATT and SNEGSKA (reference sequence). The CDR3 consists of 18 residues. CDR3 nucleotide sequence: TGCAGTGCTAGCTCGGGACTAGCGGGGGGGTCGTCCTACAATGAGCAGTTCTTC. This translates into CSASSGLAGGSSYNEQFF.

This clonotype was detected ten times or more. The genes are TRBV19 and TRBJ2-2, with TRBD1 matching 8 bases. This CDR3 has 14 residues. Germline-derived CDR1 and CDR2 are LNHDA and SQIVND (reference sequence). Trimming removed 6 bases from V and 3 bases from J; junction bases left unmatched: 3. The CDR3, as DNA: TGTGCCAGTAGGGACAGGGATTACACCGGGGAGCTGTTTTTT. It specifies CASRDRDYTGELFF.

This clonotype was counted ten times or more. J is TRBJ2-7 and V is TRBV28; D is perhaps TRBD1 (6 bases). The CDR3 is 12 amino acids. Germline V gives CDR1 MDHEN, CDR2 SYDVKM. Trimming pared 6 bases from V and 7 bases from J, leaving 13 bases between. The CDR3: CASSGTPEEQYF. The CDR3 nucleotides are TGTGCCAGCAGCGGGACACCCGAGGAGCAGTACTTC.

This chain uses TRBV9 with TRBJ1-5, with 7 bases identical to TRBD1. J was trimmed by 7 bases and V by 0 bases; bases with no gene match: 7. The CDR3 totals 15 residues. The germline CDR1 and CDR2 sequences are SGDLS and YYNGEE. Here the CDR3 reads CASSVGQGGGQPQHF. The CDR3 DNA is TGTGCCAGCAGCGTAGGACAGGGAGGCGGACAGCCCCAGCATTTT.

This clonotype was detected only a few times. The rearrangement uses TRBV5-5 and TRBJ2-1; TRBD2 might be the D (6 bases). The CDR3 spans 14 residues. Germline V gene data show CDR1 as SGHKS and CDR2 as YYEKEE (reference sequence). V was pared by 0 bases and J by 16 bases, with 20 bases between. The CDR3 loop is CASSLEEGDTFQFF. In nucleotides, the CDR3 is TGTGCCAGCAGCTTGGAGGAGGGAGACACATTTCAATTCTTC. The full variable domain, its missing parts supplied by reference TRBV5-5 and TRBJ2-1, is DAGVTQSPTHLIKTRGQQVTLRCSPISGHKSVSWYQQVLGQGPQFIFQYYEKEERGRGNFPDRFSARQFPNYSSELNVNALLLGDSALYLCASSLEEGDTFQFFGPGTRLTVL.

V usage is TRBV5-1 and J usage is TRBJ2-5; D is unclear. Per the germline V gene, CDR1 is SGHRS and CDR2 is YFSETQ. This CDR3 contains 12 residues. V gave up 4 bases and J gave up 6 bases, with 10 bases separating them. In DNA form, the CDR3 reads TGCGCCAGCAGCCCGTCCCCGAAGACCCAGTACTTC. Residues: CASSPSPKTQYF.

This clonotype was observed many times. Germline is not matched at one junction end, which may reflect a read error. This rearrangement joins TRBV5-1 to TRBJ1-1; no clear D gene. The germline CDR1 and CDR2 sequences are SGHRS and YFSETQ. CDR3 size: 14 residues. The CDR3 region has the DNA TGTGCCAGCAGTTTAGGCAGGACGAACACTGAAGCTTTCTTT. This gives the protein CASSLGRTNTEAFF.

This clonotype has a handful of counts. The rearrangement uses TRBV3-1 and TRBJ1-2, with unresolved D. Germline loops: CDR1 LGHDT, CDR2 YNNKEL (reference sequence). V was cut by 0 bases and J by 3 bases, with 14 bases left in between. CDR3 length: 16 residues. The CDR3 DNA follows: TGTGCCAGCAGCCAAGATCCGAGGGCGGACTACTATGGCTACACCTTC. This encodes CASSQDPRADYYGYTF. Based on the CDR3 plus reference TRBV3-1 and TRBJ1-2, the full variable domain is DTAVSQTPKYLVTQMGNDKSIKCEQNLGHDTMYWYKQDSKKFLKIMFSYNNKELIINETVPNRFSPKSPDKAHLNLHINSLELGDSAVYFCASSQDPRADYYGYTFGSGTRLTVV.

Many counts were recorded for this clonotype. The gene calls are TRBV6-1 and TRBJ2-3; TRBD1 matches at 8 bases. The junction had 5 bases not matched to a gene; V was cut back by 6 bases and J by 6 bases. Per the germline V gene, CDR1 is MNHNS and CDR2 is SASEGT. The CDR3 is 13 amino acids. In DNA, the CDR3 is TGTGCCAGCAGCTTGGACAGGGCTGATACGCAGTATTTT. Residues: CASSLDRADTQYF.

Notes on this clonotype: A read error may explain this, as a much larger clone is one base away. The chain uses TRBV7-8 and TRBJ1-1, with D tentatively TRBD1 (5 bases). This CDR3 region has 15 residues. The V gene lost 1 base and the J gene lost 4 bases, with 13 bases spanning the gap. Germline CDR1 and CDR2: SGHVS and FQNEAQ. The CDR3 here is CASSLGRQRSTEAFF. The DNA for the CDR3 is TGTGCCAGCAGCTTAGGCCGACAGAGGAGCACTGAAGCTTTCTTT.